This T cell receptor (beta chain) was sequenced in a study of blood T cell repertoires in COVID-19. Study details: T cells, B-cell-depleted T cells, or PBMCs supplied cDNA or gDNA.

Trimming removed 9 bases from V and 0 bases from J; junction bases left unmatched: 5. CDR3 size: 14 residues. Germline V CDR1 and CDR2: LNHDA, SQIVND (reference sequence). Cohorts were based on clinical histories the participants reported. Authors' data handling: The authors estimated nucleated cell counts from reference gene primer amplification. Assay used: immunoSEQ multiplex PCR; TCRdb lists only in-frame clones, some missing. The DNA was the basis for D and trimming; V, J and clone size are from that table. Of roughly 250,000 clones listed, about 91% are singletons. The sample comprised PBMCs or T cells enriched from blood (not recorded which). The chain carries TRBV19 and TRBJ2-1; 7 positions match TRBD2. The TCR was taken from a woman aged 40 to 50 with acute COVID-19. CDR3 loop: CASLGRDSYNEQFF. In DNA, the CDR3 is TGTGCCAGCTTAGGGAGGGACTCCTACAATGAGCAGTTCTTC.